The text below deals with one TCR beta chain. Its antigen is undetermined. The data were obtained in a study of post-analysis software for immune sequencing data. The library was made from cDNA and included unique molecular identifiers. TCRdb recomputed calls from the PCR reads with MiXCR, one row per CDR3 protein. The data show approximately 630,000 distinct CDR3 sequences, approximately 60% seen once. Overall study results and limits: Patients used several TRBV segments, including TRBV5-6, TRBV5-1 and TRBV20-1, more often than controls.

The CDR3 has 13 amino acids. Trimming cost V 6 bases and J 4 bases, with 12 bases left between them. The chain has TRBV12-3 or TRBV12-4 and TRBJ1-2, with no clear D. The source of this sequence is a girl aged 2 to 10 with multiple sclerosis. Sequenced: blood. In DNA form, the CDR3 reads TGTGCCAGCAGCCCTCGGATCGCCTATGGCTACACCTTC. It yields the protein CASSPRIAYGYTF.